Sequencing of this T cell receptor (beta chain) was carried out in a study of T-cell memory formation after mild COVID-19. Study information: Largely, TCR clusters stayed within a single donor.

This CDR3 region has 14 residues. The V end lost 1 base, the J end lost 1 base, and 11 bases lay between the germline ends. Looked up from germline, CDR1 is DFQATT and CDR2 is SNEGSKA (reference sequence). This clonotype has a single count. TCRdb independently ran MiXCR on the 5' RACE reads; one entry per CDR3 protein. The repertoire holds 350,000 to 500,000 distinct CDR3 sequences, 23% seen once, with approximately 14% in the top ten. This sequence originates from an adult woman who had mild COVID-19 (a few samples of this study predate the infection). Cell type and time point are not known. The gene calls are TRBV20-1 and TRBJ2-7, with D possibly TRBD1 on 6 matching bases. The sample taken for sequencing was PBMCs or a T cell subset sorted from them (not recorded which). CDR3 sequence reads: CSARGGQLSYEQYF. In DNA, the CDR3 is TGCAGTGCTAGAGGGGGGCAGTTGTCCTACGAGCAGTACTTC.